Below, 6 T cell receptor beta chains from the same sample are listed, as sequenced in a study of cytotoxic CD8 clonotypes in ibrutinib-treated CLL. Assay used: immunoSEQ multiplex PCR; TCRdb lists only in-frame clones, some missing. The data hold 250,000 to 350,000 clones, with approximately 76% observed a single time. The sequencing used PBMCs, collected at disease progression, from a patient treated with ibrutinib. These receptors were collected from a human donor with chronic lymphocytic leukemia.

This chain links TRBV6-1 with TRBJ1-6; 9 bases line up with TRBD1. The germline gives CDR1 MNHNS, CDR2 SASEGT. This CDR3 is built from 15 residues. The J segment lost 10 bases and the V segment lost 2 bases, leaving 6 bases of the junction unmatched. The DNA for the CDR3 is TGTGCCAGCAGTGAACCGGGACAGGGTCGATCACCCCTCCACTTT. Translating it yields CASSEPGQGRSPLHF.

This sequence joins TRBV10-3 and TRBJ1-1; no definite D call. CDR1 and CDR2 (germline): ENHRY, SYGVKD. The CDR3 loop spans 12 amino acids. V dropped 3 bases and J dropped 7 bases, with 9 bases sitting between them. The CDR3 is CAISDFQNEAFF. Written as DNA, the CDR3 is TGTGCCATCAGTGATTTCCAGAATGAAGCTTTCTTT.

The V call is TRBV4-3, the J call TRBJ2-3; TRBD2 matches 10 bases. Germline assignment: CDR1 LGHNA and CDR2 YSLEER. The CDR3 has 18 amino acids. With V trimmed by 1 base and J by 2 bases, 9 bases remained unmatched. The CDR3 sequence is CASSQGVAGGVNTDTQYF. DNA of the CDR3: TGCGCCAGCAGCCAAGGAGTAGCGGGAGGTGTTAACACAGATACGCAGTATTTT.

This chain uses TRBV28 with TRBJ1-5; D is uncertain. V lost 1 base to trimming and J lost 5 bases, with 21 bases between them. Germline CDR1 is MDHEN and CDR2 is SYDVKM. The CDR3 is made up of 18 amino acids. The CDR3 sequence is CASSLYFQAALSHQPQHF. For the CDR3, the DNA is TGTGCCAGCAGTTTATATTTCCAGGCCGCCCTATCGCATCAGCCCCAGCATTTT.

CDR3 residues: CAISVDRANSPLHF. The DNA for the CDR3 is TGTGCCATCAGTGTGGACAGAGCCAATTCACCCCTCCACTTT. V usage is TRBV10-3 and J usage is TRBJ1-6; the D gene is possibly TRBD1 (6 bases). Per germline, CDR1 ENHRY and CDR2 SYGVKD. V shed 4 bases and J shed 7 bases, with 11 bases lying between them. The CDR3 extends over 14 amino acids.

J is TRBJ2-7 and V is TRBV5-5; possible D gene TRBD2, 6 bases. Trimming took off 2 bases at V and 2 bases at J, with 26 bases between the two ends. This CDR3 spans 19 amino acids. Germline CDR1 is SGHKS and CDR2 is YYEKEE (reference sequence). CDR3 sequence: CASSFPSAGTLQFPYEQYF. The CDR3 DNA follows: TGTGCCAGCAGCTTCCCTAGCGCGGGTACCTTACAATTTCCCTACGAGCAGTACTTC.